One and the same sample provided the 21 T cell receptor beta chains below, sequenced in a study of preoperative IRX-2 immunotherapy in early breast cancer. Regarding treatment: preoperative locoregional IRX-2 cytokine immunotherapy. TCRdb's copy holds only in-frame clones and misses some; the assay was immunoSEQ multiplex PCR. The sample lists roughly 93,000 clones; roughly 85% were seen once. The input for sequencing was tumor tissue, taken after IRX-2 immunotherapy. The receptors here all came from a human donor with breast cancer.

The count of this clone is one. The genes are TRBV22-1 and TRBJ1-4; the DNA was not compared with TRBD1, the D call given in the table. TRBV22-1 is noted as a pseudogene. This CDR3 has 14 residues. CDR3 nucleotide sequence: TGTGCCAGCAAGAAGGGACAGTTAAATGAAAAACTGTTTTTT. It specifies CASKKGQLNEKLFF.

This chain links TRBV11-3 with TRBJ1-5; TRBD1 aligns across 9 bases. Germline CDR1 SGHNT, CDR2 YENEEA. The CDR3 consists of 16 residues. Losses at the gene ends were 3 bases for V and 1 base for J; bases not matched to a gene: 4. The CDR3: CASSLAGTGSNQPQHF. CDR3 bases: TGTGCCAGCAGCTTGGCCGGGACAGGGAGCAATCAGCCCCAGCATTTT.

This clone was found once. The chain links TRBV6-8 to TRBJ2-5, with 7 bases matching TRBD1. The germline CDR1 and CDR2 sequences are MNHGY and SAAAGT. After removal of 10 bases from V and 4 bases from J, the junction contained 9 bases not matched to a gene. The CDR3 has 13 residues. The CDR3, as DNA: TGTGCCATCAGGGTAGGGGGCTTAGAGACCCAGTACTTC. It yields the protein CAIRVGGLETQYF.

The J gene is TRBJ1-1, the V gene TRBV7-4; D call uncertain. CDR1 is SGHVT and CDR2 is SQSDAQ in the germline V gene. The V and J ends lost 2 bases and 4 bases respectively, with 8 bases between them. The CDR3 sequence is 13 residues long. CDR3: CASSLLQSTEAFF. CDR3 nucleotide sequence: TGTGCCAGCAGCTTACTACAGTCCACTGAAGCTTTCTTT.

This clone was seen just once. Other DNA sequences of this sample code for an identical CDR3. The V and J genes are TRBV5-1 and TRBJ2-1; 10 bases are a match to TRBD1. Trimming removed 7 bases from V and 3 bases from J; junction bases left unmatched: 7. The CDR3 consists of 15 residues. Germline loops: CDR1 SGHRS, CDR2 YFSETQ. This chain's CDR3 is CASLSGTGDYNEQFF. The CDR3 coding sequence is TGCGCCAGCCTCTCCGGGACAGGGGACTACAATGAGCAGTTCTTC.

CDR3 amino acids: CASSSLAGDSYNEQFF. DNA for the CDR3: TGCGCCAGCAGCTCCTTAGCGGGGGACTCCTACAATGAGCAGTTCTTC. The genes are TRBV5-1 and TRBJ2-1, with 9 bases fitting TRBD2. Germline values: CDR1 SGHRS, CDR2 YFSETQ. The CDR3 is 16 residues long. V lost 3 bases to trimming and J lost 0 bases; unmatched junction nucleotides: 4.

This clone is a singleton in its sample. DNA for the CDR3: TGTGCCAGCTCACCCAAGAACACTGAAGCTTTCTTT. This sequence encodes CASSPKNTEAFF. The V and J genes are TRBV18 and TRBJ1-1; D not certain. V gave up 3 bases and J gave up 1 base, with 3 bases separating them. This CDR3 has 12 amino acids. The V gene's germline CDR1 is KGHSH and CDR2 LQKENI.

This chain uses TRBV28 with TRBJ2-3, with 7 bases that match TRBD2. CDR3 size: 16 residues. V lost 7 bases, J lost 12 bases, and 22 bases stayed unmatched. The V gene's germline CDR1 is MDHEN and CDR2 SYDVKM. The CDR3 DNA reads TGTGCCAGCACTATGGCGGCAGGACTAGGTATATCCCCCCAGTATTTT. Translation gives CASTMAAGLGISPQYF.

The CDR3 here is CASSSGTGDNTIYF. The CDR3 region has the DNA TGTGCCAGCAGCTCCGGGACAGGGGACAACACCATATATTTT. V is TRBV7-1 and J is TRBJ1-3, with 10 bases identical to TRBD1. TRBV7-1 carries the ORF label, with uncertain function. The junction had 3 bases not matched to a gene; V was cut back by 3 bases and J by 7 bases. The CDR3 consists of 14 residues.

Here the CDR3 reads CAISEPGTGTYGYTF. The DNA of the CDR3 is TGTGCCATCAGTGAGCCCGGGACAGGGACCTATGGCTACACCTTC. The V gene is TRBV10-3, the J gene TRBJ1-2, with 9 bases matching TRBD1. The junction had 5 bases not matched to a gene; V was cut back by 2 bases and J by 4 bases. Germline V gene data show CDR1 as ENHRY and CDR2 as SYGVKD. The CDR3 spans 15 residues.

The rearrangement links TRBV5-1 to TRBJ2-2; D may match TRBD1 or TRBD2 (5 bases each). V shed 5 bases and J shed 1 base, with 12 bases lying between them. CDR1 is SGHRS, CDR2 YFSETQ, per germline. CDR3 length equals 15 residues. CDR3 region: CASRRGAENTGELFF. The CDR3 DNA follows: TGCGCCAGCAGACGAGGGGCGGAGAACACCGGGGAGCTGTTTTTT.

V is TRBV19 and J is TRBJ1-5; the match to TRBD1 covers 8 bases. The CDR3 loop spans 15 amino acids. V shed 6 bases, J shed 0 bases, and the junction held 4 bases outside the gene matches. Germline V CDR1 and CDR2: LNHDA, SQIVND (reference sequence). The CDR3 coding sequence is TGTGCCAGTAGGTGGGGACAGGATAGCAATCAGCCCCAGCATTTT. Translating gives CASRWGQDSNQPQHF.

The chain recombines TRBV30 with TRBJ1-1; 7 bases line up with TRBD1. The germline gives CDR1 GTSNPN, CDR2 SVGIG (reference sequence). Trimming cost V 2 bases and J 11 bases; bases outside gene matches: 5. CDR3 length: 11 amino acids. The CDR3 spells CAWSKGAQAFF. CDR3 nucleotide sequence: TGTGCCTGGAGTAAGGGGGCCCAGGCTTTCTTT.

The chain couples TRBV5-1 to TRBJ2-5; 7 bases match TRBD1. The CDR3 contains 14 residues. The germline CDR1 and CDR2 sequences are SGHRS and YFSETQ. V was clipped by 4 bases and J by 3 bases; unmatched bases: 6. CDR3 sequence reads: CASSPQGPKETQYF. Here the CDR3 DNA reads TGCGCCAGCAGCCCACAGGGGCCGAAAGAGACCCAGTACTTC.

The gene calls are TRBV28 and TRBJ2-7; TRBD2 matches 8 bases. The CDR3 is 15 amino acids. Germline V gives CDR1 MDHEN, CDR2 SYDVKM. Trimming at V came to 6 bases and at J to 0 bases, leaving 7 bases not matched to a gene. The CDR3 DNA reads as TGTGCCAGCAGCCTTATAGCGGGGCCCTCCTACGAGCAGTACTTC. This translates into CASSLIAGPSYEQYF.

V is TRBV15 and J is TRBJ2-2, with TRBD1 identical over 10 bases. After removal of 8 bases from V and 4 bases from J, the junction contained 7 bases not matched to a gene. CDR1 and CDR2 from the germline V gene are LNHNV and YYDKDF (reference sequence). The CDR3 has 15 amino acids. As DNA, the CDR3 is TGTGCCACCTTGAGGGACAGGGGAGGCACCGGGGAGCTGTTTTTT. Its protein is CATLRDRGGTGELFF.

The chain employs TRBV5-1 and TRBJ1-3; D gene ambiguous. Germline values: CDR1 SGHRS, CDR2 YFSETQ. The length of the CDR3 is 15 residues. V was trimmed by 0 bases and J by 4 bases, leaving 11 bases between them. The CDR3 DNA reads as TGCGCCAGCAGCTTGGAGTCCGGACTCGGAAACACCATATATTTT. This encodes CASSLESGLGNTIYF. Complete variable domain (other parts from reference TRBV5-1 and TRBJ1-3): KAGVTQTPRYLIKTRGQQVTLSCSPISGHRSVSWYQQTPGQGLQFLFEYFSETQRNKGNFPGRFSGRQFSNSRSEMNVSTLELGDSALYLCASSLESGLGNTIYFGEGSWLTVV.

In this sample, this clone turned up once. This sequence joins TRBV30 and TRBJ1-6; a possible D gene is TRBD1 (5 bases). The length of the CDR3 is 15 residues. Per the germline V gene, CDR1 is GTSNPN and CDR2 is SVGIG (reference sequence). V was shortened by 3 bases and J by 3 bases, with 12 bases between the two germline ends. The CDR3 spells CAWSKPGLYNSPLHF. As DNA, the CDR3 is TGTGCCTGGAGCAAACCGGGACTCTATAATTCACCCCTCCACTTT.

This clone has at least ten counts. This chain joins TRBV28 and TRBJ1-5, with 10 bases that match TRBD1. V lost 7 bases and J lost 6; bases outside the gene matches: 9. The CDR3 sequence is 15 residues long. Germline lookup yields CDR1 MDHEN and CDR2 SYDVKM. The CDR3 loop reads CASKLDRGLSQPQHF. The CDR3 DNA reads as TGTGCCAGCAAGCTAGACAGGGGGCTGAGTCAGCCCCAGCATTTT. Full variable domain (rest looked up from reference TRBV28 and TRBJ1-5): DVKVTQSSRYLVKRTGEKVFLECVQDMDHENMFWYRQDPGLGLRLIYFSYDVKMKEKGDIPEGYSVSREKKERFSLILESASTNQTSMYLCASKLDRGLSQPQHFGDGTRLSIL.

This chain connects TRBV19 to TRBJ1-5; no clear D gene. This CDR3 region has 14 residues. Germline lookup yields CDR1 LNHDA and CDR2 SQIVND (reference sequence). Trimming took off 6 bases at V and 1 base at J, with 10 bases between the two ends. The CDR3 loop is CASRDRGSNQPQHF. The CDR3 coding sequence is TGTGCCAGTAGGGATCGAGGAAGCAATCAGCCCCAGCATTTT.

This clone was seen a few times. The chain has TRBV7-8 and TRBJ1-4, with TRBD1 identical over 7 bases. Unmatched junction bases numbered 11, after V lost 6 bases and J lost 10 bases. The V gene's germline CDR1 is SGHVS and CDR2 FQNEAQ. The CDR3 runs 14 residues. The CDR3 spells CASRVDRPDGKLFF. CDR3 bases: TGTGCCAGCAGAGTGGACAGGCCCGATGGAAAACTGTTTTTT.